This TCR beta chain emerged from a study of tumor-infiltrating lymphocytes in primary liver carcinoma. Study summary: Patients included men and women of 30 to 69 years. Lesions, classed as T1-T3 N0M0, spanned roughly 4.2 to 11 cm across. Broader study findings: Whereas tumor region pairs overlapped more, tumor-adjacent and tumor-blood pairs overlapped less. No comparison of CD4+ and CD8+ repertoires was made, since the samples were bulk unsorted.

A constant-region primer primed TCR beta cDNA synthesis from roughly 510 ng of total RNA. A slightly modified ARM-PCR protocol with three nested multiplex PCR rounds produced these TCR beta libraries. TRBV1-TRBV30 forward primers paired with a C-beta reverse primer drove the first two PCR rounds, around 10 cycles each. TCRdb redid the calling of the multiplex PCR reads with MiXCR, one entry per CDR3 protein. The sample lists 300,000 to 350,000 distinct CDR3 sequences; around three fifths were seen once. Blood RNA was derived from unsorted whole blood, and germline DNA was extracted too. V shed 2 bases and J 3 bases; nucleotides not matched to a gene: 6. From germline, CDR1 is MNHEY and CDR2 SVGEGT. The CDR3 sequence is 16 residues long. This clonotype showed up just a few times. Its antigen is as yet unknown.

The sequencing sample was made of peripheral blood. The chain employs TRBV6-2 or TRBV6-3 and TRBJ1-1; TRBD1 matches 10 bases. This TCR was sampled from a woman in her twenties or thirties with primary liver carcinoma and hepatitis B virus infection. CDR3 nucleotide sequence: TGTGCCAGCAGTTACGGGCGACAGGGGGCGGACACTGAAGCTTTCTTT. Translated, it gives CASSYGRQGADTEAFF.